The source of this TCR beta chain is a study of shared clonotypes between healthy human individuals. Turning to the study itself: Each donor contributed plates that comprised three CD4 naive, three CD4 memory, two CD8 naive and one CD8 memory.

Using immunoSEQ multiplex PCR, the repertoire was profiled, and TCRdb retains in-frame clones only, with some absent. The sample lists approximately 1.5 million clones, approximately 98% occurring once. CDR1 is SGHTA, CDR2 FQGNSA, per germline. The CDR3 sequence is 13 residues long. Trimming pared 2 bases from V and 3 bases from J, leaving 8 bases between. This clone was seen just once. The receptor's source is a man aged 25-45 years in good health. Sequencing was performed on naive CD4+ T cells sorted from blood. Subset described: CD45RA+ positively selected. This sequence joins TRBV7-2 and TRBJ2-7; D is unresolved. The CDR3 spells CASSLRSDYEQYF. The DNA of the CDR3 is TGTGCCAGCAGCTTACGGTCAGACTACGAGCAGTACTTC. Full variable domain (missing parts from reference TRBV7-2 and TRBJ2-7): GAGVSQSPSNKVTEKGKDVELRCDPISGHTALYWYRQSLGQGLEFLIYFQGNSAPDKSGLPSDRFSAERTGGSVSTLTIQRTQQEDSAVYLCASSLRSDYEQYFGPGTRLTVT.